Here is one T cell receptor beta chain with its context. An end of the junction differs from the germline gene, which may be a read error. Sequencing was performed with immunoSEQ multiplex PCR; in TCRdb, only in-frame clones are kept and a portion is missing. This table holds fewer than 400,000 clones, approximately 85% found once. CDR3 length equals 17 residues. Germline loops: CDR1 SSHAT, CDR2 FNYEAQ (reference sequence). This sample stems from a study of blood T cell repertoires in COVID-19. About the study: T cells, B-cell-depleted T cells, or PBMCs provided the cDNA or gDNA that served as material.

Individuals drawn from about two dozen US areas were roughly 18 to 95 years old. Cohorts were determined from participant-reported clinical history. V and J are TRBV7-7 and TRBJ2-7; 7 nucleotides align to TRBD2. Source material: PBMCs or T cells enriched from blood (not recorded which). The sequence was collected from a man aged 30-40 years who had recovered from COVID-19. The CDR3 loop reads CASSPPGPGRGAYEQYF. The CDR3 coding sequence is TGTGCTAGCAGCCCCCCGGGACCCGGACGGGGGGCCTACGAGCAGTACTTC.